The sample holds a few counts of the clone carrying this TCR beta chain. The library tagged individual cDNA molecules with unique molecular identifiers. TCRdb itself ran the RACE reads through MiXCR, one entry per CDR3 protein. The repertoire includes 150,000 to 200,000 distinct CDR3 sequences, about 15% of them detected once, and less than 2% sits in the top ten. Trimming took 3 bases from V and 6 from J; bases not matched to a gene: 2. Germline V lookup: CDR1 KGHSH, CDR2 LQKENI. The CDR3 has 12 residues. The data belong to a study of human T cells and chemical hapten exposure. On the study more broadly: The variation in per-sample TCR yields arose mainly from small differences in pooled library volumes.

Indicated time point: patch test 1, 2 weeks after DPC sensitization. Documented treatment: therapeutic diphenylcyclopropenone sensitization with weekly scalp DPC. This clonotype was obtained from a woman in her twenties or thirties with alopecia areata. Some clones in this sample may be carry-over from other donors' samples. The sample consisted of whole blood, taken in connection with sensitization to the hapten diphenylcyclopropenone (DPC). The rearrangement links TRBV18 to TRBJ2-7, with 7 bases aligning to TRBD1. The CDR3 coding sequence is TGTGCCAGCTCACCCGACAGGGTCGAGCAGTACTTC. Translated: CASSPDRVEQYF.